These 8 T cell receptor beta chains originate from one sample sequenced in a study of PD-1 blockade in classical Hodgkin lymphoma (dated by TCRdb to about 2020). The intended sense of this specimen's time point label: cycle 4 day 1 (C4D1), after about 6 weeks of nivolumab. Every trial patient had relapsed following autologous stem cell transplantation, and prior brentuximab vedotin exposure was what differed among cohorts A, B and C. Library creation used the immunoSEQ multiplex PCR assay. TCRdb mirrors the immuneACCESS table, restricted to in-frame sequences. Some clones are absent from its copies; in checked studies, under half trace to an unresolved V gene, and the reason for the others is unknown. For this sample there are approximately 44,000 clones; 60% to 80% appear just once. About 2.7% of the sample comes from the top ten. Sequencing used peripheral blood mononuclear cells (PBMCs), obtained before the fourth cycle of nivolumab. These TCRs come from a human donor with classical Hodgkin lymphoma.

This clone appeared a few times. The chain employs TRBV15 and TRBJ2-3, with D possibly being TRBD1 (5 bases). V was trimmed by 0 bases and J by 2 bases, leaving 12 bases between them. CDR1 LNHNV and CDR2 YYDKDF come from the germline V gene (reference sequence). The CDR3 contains 16 residues. CDR3 coding DNA: TGTGCCACCAGCAGAGATATGGGGCCGCTCACAGATACGCAGTATTTT. Amino acids: CATSRDMGPLTDTQYF. Filled out from reference TRBV15 and TRBJ2-3, the complete variable domain reads DAMVIQNPRYQVTQFGKPVTLSCSQTLNHNVMYWYQQKSSQAPKLLFHYYDKDFNNEADTPDNFQSRRPNTSFCFLDIRSPGLGDTAMYLCATSRDMGPLTDTQYFGPGTRLTVL.

V usage is TRBV7-8 and J usage is TRBJ1-1; D call uncertain. In germline, CDR1 is SGHVS, CDR2 FQNEAQ. The ends were cut back, 5 bases at V and 10 bases at J, with 17 bases in the middle. The CDR3 is made up of 13 amino acids. The CDR3 is CASSPRGSRAAFF. CDR3 in DNA: TGTGCCAGCAGCCCTAGAGGGAGTCGGGCAGCTTTCTTT. The entire variable domain, with the rest obtained from reference TRBV7-8 and TRBJ1-1, is as follows: GAGVSQSPRYKVAKRGQDVALRCDPISGHVSLFWYQQALGQGPEFLTYFQNEAQLDKSGLPSDRFFAERPEGSVSTLKIQRTQQEDSAVYLCASSPRGSRAAFFGQGTRLTVV.

J is TRBJ1-2 and V is TRBV27; a weak D match, TRBD1 (5 bases). CDR1 is MNHEY and CDR2 is SMNVEV in the germline V gene (reference sequence). The CDR3 contains 14 residues. Trimming took 5 bases from V and 5 from J, leaving 15 bases between them. In DNA, the CDR3 is TGTGCCAGCAGTCCCCAGGGCGCAATATATGGCTACACCTTC. Protein: CASSPQGAIYGYTF.

This clone was counted a few times. J is TRBJ2-1 and V is TRBV5-5, with TRBD1 identical over 7 bases. V lost 5 bases, J lost 7 bases, and 6 bases stayed unmatched. The CDR3 runs to 13 residues. Germline loops: CDR1 SGHKS, CDR2 YYEKEE (reference sequence). CDR3: CASRKTGVNEQFF. CDR3 in DNA: TGTGCCAGCAGGAAAACAGGGGTGAATGAGCAGTTCTTC.

This chain joins TRBV27 and TRBJ1-1; D ambiguous. CDR3 length equals 12 residues. V lost 2 bases and J 5 bases, leaving 6 bases between the germline ends. Germline V CDR1 and CDR2: MNHEY, SMNVEV (reference sequence). The CDR3 DNA reads as TGTGCCAGCAGTTTAGATGGGACTGAAGCTTTCTTT. It encodes CASSLDGTEAFF.

Here the CDR3 reads CASASGQGTEAFF. CDR3 in DNA: TGTGCCAGCGCCAGCGGGCAGGGCACTGAAGCTTTCTTT. The chain recombines TRBV11-3 with TRBJ1-1, with D possibly TRBD1 on 5 matching bases. The CDR3 runs to 13 residues. V lost 8 bases and J 4 bases, leaving 14 bases between the germline ends. Germline V gives CDR1 SGHNT, CDR2 YENEEA.

V usage is TRBV6-5 and J usage is TRBJ1-1; 7 bases are a match to TRBD1. Looked up from germline, CDR1 is MNHEY and CDR2 is SVGAGI. V shed 2 bases and J 4 bases; nucleotides not matched to a gene: 4. CDR3 length: 14 amino acids. CDR3 protein: CASSYRQGSTEAFF. The CDR3 region has the DNA TGTGCCAGCAGTTACCGACAGGGTTCCACTGAAGCTTTCTTT.

The chain uses TRBV10-3 and TRBJ2-7, with a weak D call TRBD2 (5 bases). The CDR3 spans 14 residues. Germline loops: CDR1 ENHRY, CDR2 SYGVKD. V was clipped by 3 bases and J by 6 bases, with 15 bases between them. The CDR3: CAISELALRGEQYF. The CDR3 DNA sequence: TGTGCCATCAGTGAACTCGCCCTTCGGGGCGAGCAGTACTTC.